This T cell receptor (beta chain) appears in the sequencing data of a study of T cell responses to AZD1222 COVID-19 vaccine. Trimming removed 7 bases at V and 4 bases at J, with 22 bases between. The CDR3 is 15 amino acids. Germline CDR1 is GTSNPN and CDR2 is SVGIG (reference sequence). Study-level points and caveats: The donor cohort was predominantly white British with a female majority, and clonal diversity may have been underestimated.

Concerning this clone itself: The target antigen is unknown.

Only in-frame clones appear in the TCRdb table, and some are missing; sequencing was by immunoSEQ multiplex PCR. The data contain 150,000 or so clones, roughly 90% of them singletons. This specimen was peripheral blood, taken on day 0 of AZD1222 vaccination. The receptor comes from an adult in good health. The chain recombines TRBV30 with TRBJ1-1; D remains unclear. Here the CDR3 DNA reads TGTGCCTCACCCCTCAGCGGCAACCTGGGCACTGAAGCTTTCTTT. The encoded protein is CASPLSGNLGTEAFF.